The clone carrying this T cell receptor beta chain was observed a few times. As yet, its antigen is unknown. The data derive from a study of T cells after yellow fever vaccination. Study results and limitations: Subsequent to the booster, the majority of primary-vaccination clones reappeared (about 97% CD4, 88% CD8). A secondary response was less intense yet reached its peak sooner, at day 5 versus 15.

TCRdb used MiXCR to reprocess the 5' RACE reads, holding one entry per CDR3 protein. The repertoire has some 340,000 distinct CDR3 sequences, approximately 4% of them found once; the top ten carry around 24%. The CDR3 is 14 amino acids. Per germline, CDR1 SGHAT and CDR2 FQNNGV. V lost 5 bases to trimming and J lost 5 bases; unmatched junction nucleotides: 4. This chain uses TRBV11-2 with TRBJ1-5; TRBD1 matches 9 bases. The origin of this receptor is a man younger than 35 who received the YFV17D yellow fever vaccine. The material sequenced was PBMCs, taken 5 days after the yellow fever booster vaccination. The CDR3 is CASSRTGVYQPQHF. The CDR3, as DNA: TGTGCCAGCAGCCGGACAGGGGTCTATCAGCCCCAGCATTTT.